The rows below give T cell receptor beta chains drawn from one sample of a study of blood T cell repertoires in COVID-19. The method was immunoSEQ multiplex PCR; TCRdb's version includes in-frame clones alone and lacks a portion of them. This table holds some 240,000 clones, roughly 79% found once. Sequencing input: peripheral blood. These receptor sequences come from a woman older than 75 with COVID-19, enrolled during active disease. CDR3s include the opening cysteine and the closing phenylalanine or tryptophan.

v_gene	len	j_gene	CDR3aa
TRBV6-6	13	TRBJ1-4	CASSPGQGAKLFF
TRBV6-1	13	TRBJ1-6	CASSDRRDSPLHF
TRBV19	14	TRBJ1-5	CASSSTGNNQPQHF
TRBV18	13	TRBJ1-4	CASSEITGEKLFF
TRBV18	17	TRBJ1-1	CASSPGSSGGLNTEAFF
TRBV20-1	10	TRBJ2-1	CSGVRNEQFF
TRBV3-1/TRBV3-2	12	TRBJ2-3	CASSPSGGTQYF
TRBV2	13	TRBJ1-5	CARGKGADQPQHF
TRBV9	16	TRBJ2-2	CASSVVASGRTGELFF
TRBV7-3	13	TRBJ2-1	CASSPSLLHEQFF
TRBV10-3	15	TRBJ1-4	CAISESAGREEKLFF
TRBV7-3	16	TRBJ2-1	CASSPRLGGAYNEQFF
TRBV28	15	TRBJ2-7	CASSLSGQLTYEQYF
TRBV6-5	15	TRBJ2-7	CASSYSTGGTYEQYF
TRBV12-3/TRBV12-4	13	TRBJ1-1	CASIRRQGTEAFF
TRBV6-2/TRBV6-3	16	TRBJ2-1	CASSSLGSGSAGEQFF
TRBV9	15	TRBJ2-7	CASSVSSGRANEQYF
TRBV19	16	TRBJ2-1	CASRPRAASGRMGQFF
TRBV10-1	20	TRBJ1-1	CASSNIPGWERHEMNTEAFF
TRBV2	13	TRBJ2-1	CASNPNSGNEQFF